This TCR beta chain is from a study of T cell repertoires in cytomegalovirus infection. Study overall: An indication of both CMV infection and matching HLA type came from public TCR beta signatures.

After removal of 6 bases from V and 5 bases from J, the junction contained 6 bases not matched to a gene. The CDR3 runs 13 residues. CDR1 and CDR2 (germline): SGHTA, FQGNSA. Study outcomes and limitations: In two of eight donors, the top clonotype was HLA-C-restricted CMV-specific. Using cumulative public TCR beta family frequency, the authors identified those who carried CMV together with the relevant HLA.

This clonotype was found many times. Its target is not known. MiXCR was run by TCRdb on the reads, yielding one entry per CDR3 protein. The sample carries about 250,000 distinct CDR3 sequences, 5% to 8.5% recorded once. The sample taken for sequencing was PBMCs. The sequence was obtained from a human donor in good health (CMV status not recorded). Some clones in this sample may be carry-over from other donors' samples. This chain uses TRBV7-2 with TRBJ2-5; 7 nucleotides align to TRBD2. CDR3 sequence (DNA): TGTGCCAGCAGACGGAGTAGCGGGGAGACCCAGTACTTC. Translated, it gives CASRRSSGETQYF.